The clone carrying this T cell receptor beta chain was detected only a few times. Its specificity is not known. These data are taken from a study of identical twins. TCRdb fed the 5' RACE reads into MiXCR, producing one record per CDR3 protein. This table holds 420,000 or so distinct CDR3 sequences, approximately 17% found once. Broader study findings: Monozygotic twin pairs showed more out-of-frame TCR alpha sharing than models estimated. While abundant cord blood beta clonotypes carried fewer insertions, memory repertoires showed no such pattern.

CDR1 and CDR2 from the germline V gene are MNHEY and SVGEGT. CDR3 size: 16 residues. V dropped 0 bases and J dropped 0 bases, with 11 bases sitting between them. This sequence originates from a man aged 50 to 59 in good health. The genes are TRBV6-2 or TRBV6-3 and TRBJ1-1; no definite D call. The sample comprised naive T cells sorted from blood. CDR3 protein: CASSYSEGLMNTEAFF. CDR3 DNA: TGTGCCAGCAGTTACTCGGAAGGACTCATGAACACTGAAGCTTTCTTT.